These T cell receptor beta chains were read from a single sample in a study of shared clonotypes between healthy human individuals. Sequencing was performed with immunoSEQ multiplex PCR; in TCRdb, only in-frame clones are kept and a portion is missing. The table records about 380,000 clones, 96% of them present only once. The sequencing sample was made of memory CD8+ T cells sorted from blood. The receptors shown here come from a man in his thirties or forties in good health. Each CDR3 is given with its conserved first and last residue. A D gene is named only where the DNA matches it firmly.

V	D	J	CDR3
TRBV7-3	TRBD2	TRBJ2-3	CASSRGLAGGTDTQYF
TRBV30	-	TRBJ2-1	CAWALRNEQFF
TRBV30	-	TRBJ2-5	CAWKPSQETQYF
TRBV14	-	TRBJ2-3	CASSQRGLGGREAADTQYF
TRBV7-8	TRBD2	TRBJ2-1	CASSSRRLAGDVEQFF
TRBV11-2	TRBD2	TRBJ2-7	CASSLGLFSYEQYF
TRBV23-1	-	TRBJ2-2	CASSQSVGSGHTGELFF
TRBV18	-	TRBJ2-2	CASSPPPVLAGELFF
TRBV4-2	TRBD2	TRBJ2-2	CASSQVAGGPYTGELFF
TRBV23-1	-	TRBJ2-5	CASSQSKRDQETQYF
TRBV7-8	-	TRBJ1-6	CASSFPGGLDNSPLHF
TRBV21-1	-	TRBJ2-2	CASSKVDTQGGTGELFF
TRBV21-1	-	TRBJ2-6	CASSKRGFGSRPSSGANVLTF
TRBV11-2	-	TRBJ2-7	CASSLTSPTRTASYEQYF
TRBV7-8	-	TRBJ1-5	CASSPHGGQGQPQHF
TRBV6-5	-	TRBJ1-1	CASSYSRGGHTEAFF
TRBV4-1	TRBD1	TRBJ1-4	CASSLITGTGAPTNEKLFF
TRBV2	-	TRBJ2-2	CASKNREANTGELFF
TRBV29-1	-	TRBJ2-2	CSVVTLSNTGELFF
TRBV20-1	-	TRBJ2-7	CSATAYEQYF
TRBV11-1	-	TRBJ1-2	CASSRHEGGGYTF
TRBV5-1	-	TRBJ2-7	CASSPRLYQGSHYEQYF
TRBV5-4	-	TRBJ2-5	CASSHNVKETQYF
TRBV5-4	TRBD2	TRBJ2-7	CASSLGGRYEQYF